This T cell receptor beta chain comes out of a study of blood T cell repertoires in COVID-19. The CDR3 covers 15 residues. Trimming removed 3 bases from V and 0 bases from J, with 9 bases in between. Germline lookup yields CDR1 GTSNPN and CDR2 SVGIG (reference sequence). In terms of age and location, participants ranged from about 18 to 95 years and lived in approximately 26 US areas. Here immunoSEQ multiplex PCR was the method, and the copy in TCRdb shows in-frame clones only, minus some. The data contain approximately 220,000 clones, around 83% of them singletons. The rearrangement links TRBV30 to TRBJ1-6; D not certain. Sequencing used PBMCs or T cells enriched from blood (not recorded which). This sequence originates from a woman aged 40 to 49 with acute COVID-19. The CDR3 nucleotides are TGTGCCTGGAGCTTAGGGAGCTCCTATAATTCACCCCTCCACTTT. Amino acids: CAWSLGSSYNSPLHF.